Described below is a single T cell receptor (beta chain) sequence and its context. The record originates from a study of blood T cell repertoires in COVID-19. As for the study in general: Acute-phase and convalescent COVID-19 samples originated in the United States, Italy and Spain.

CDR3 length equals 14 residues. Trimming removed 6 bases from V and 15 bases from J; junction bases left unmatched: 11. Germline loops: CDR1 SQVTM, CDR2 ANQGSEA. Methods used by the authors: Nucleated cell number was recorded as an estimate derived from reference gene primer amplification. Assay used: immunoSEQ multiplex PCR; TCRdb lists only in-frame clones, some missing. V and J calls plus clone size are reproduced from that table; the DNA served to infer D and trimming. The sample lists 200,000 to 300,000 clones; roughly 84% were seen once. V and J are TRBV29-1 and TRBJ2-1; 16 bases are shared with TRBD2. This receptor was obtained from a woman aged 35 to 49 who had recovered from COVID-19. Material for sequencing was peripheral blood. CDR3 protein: CSVRIGTSGGDAFF. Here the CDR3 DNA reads TGCAGCGTGCGGATCGGGACTAGCGGGGGGGATGCGTTCTTC.